Below, 19 T cell receptor beta chains from the same sample are listed, as sequenced in a study of cytomegalovirus exposure and HLA in healthy donors. 60 Vbeta and 13 Jbeta primers were used in PCR. The data were produced by immunoSEQ multiplex PCR, yet TCRdb's version contains in-frame clones alone and is incomplete. This sample has approximately 77,000 clones, with around 84% found just once. Sequences were obtained from PBMCs. The receptors were gathered from a man aged 35 to 55 in good health and CMV-seronegative.

The rearrangement uses TRBV7-9 and TRBJ2-3; possibly TRBD1 for D (6 bases). The V end lost 5 bases, the J end lost 3 bases, and 21 bases lay between the germline ends. Germline lookup yields CDR1 SEHNR and CDR2 FQNEAQ (reference sequence). This CDR3 spans 17 amino acids. CDR3 DNA: TGTGCCAGCAGCCGGGCGACAGGACAGTTAGGAACAGATACGCAGTATTTT. Amino acid sequence: CASSRATGQLGTDTQYF. Full variable domain (outside the CDR3, taken from reference TRBV7-9 and TRBJ2-3): DTGVSQNPRHKITKRGQNVTFRCDPISEHNRLYWYRQTLGQGPEFLTYFQNEAQLEKSRLLSDRFSAERPKGSFSTLEIQRTEQGDSAMYLCASSRATGQLGTDTQYFGPGTRLTVL.

The genes are TRBV9 and TRBJ2-2, with 12 nucleotides matching TRBD2. V lost 4 bases and J lost 8; bases outside the gene matches: 9. CDR1 is SGDLS and CDR2 is YYNGEE in the germline V gene. There are 16 residues in the CDR3. This CDR3 is CASSRRLAGAGGELFF. CDR3 nucleotides: TGTGCCAGCAGCAGACGACTAGCGGGAGCTGGAGGGGAGCTGTTTTTT.

CDR3 coding DNA: TGTGCCAGCAGTTCATTCCTGACCGGGACTTCACAAGAGACCCAGTACTTC. This codes for CASSSFLTGTSQETQYF. The gene calls are TRBV7-9 and TRBJ2-5, with D tentatively TRBD2 (6 bases). The germline CDR1 and CDR2 sequences are SEHNR and FQNEAQ (reference sequence). V dropped 6 bases and J dropped 2 bases, with 22 bases sitting between them. The CDR3 contains 17 residues. Looking up the rest from reference TRBV7-9 and TRBJ2-5 gives the full variable domain: DTGVSQNPRHKITKRGQNVTFRCDPISEHNRLYWYRQTLGQGPEFLTYFQNEAQLEKSRLLSDRFSAERPKGSFSTLEIQRTEQGDSAMYLCASSSFLTGTSQETQYFGPGTRLLVL.

This chain links TRBV19 with TRBJ2-1; maybe TRBD2 (5 bases). This CDR3 contains 13 residues. V was clipped by 1 base and J by 7 bases, with 8 bases between them. The V gene's germline CDR1 is LNHDA and CDR2 SQIVND (reference sequence). This CDR3 is CASSIADSNEQFF. CDR3 in DNA: TGTGCCAGTAGTATAGCGGACTCTAATGAGCAGTTCTTC.

The V and J genes are TRBV28 and TRBJ2-7, with 11 bases lining up with TRBD2. The CDR3 consists of 14 residues. The J segment lost 0 bases and the V segment lost 8 bases, leaving 3 bases of the junction unmatched. Germline V gene lookup returns CDR1 MDHEN and CDR2 SYDVKM. The DNA for the CDR3 is TGTGCCAGCGACCTAGCGGGGGGCTCCTACGAGCAGTACTTC. Translating gives CASDLAGGSYEQYF.

The chain uses TRBV7-3 and TRBJ2-2; possibly TRBD2 for D (6 bases). Trimming left V 4 bases short and J 3 bases short, with 12 bases between. The CDR3 length is 15 residues. Germline-derived CDR1 and CDR2 are SGHTA and FQGTGA. The CDR3 loop reads CASSSTSVDTGELFF. In DNA form, the CDR3 reads TGTGCCAGCAGCTCGACTAGTGTCGACACCGGGGAGCTGTTTTTT.

This chain joins TRBV7-3 and TRBJ2-7, with TRBD2 as a possible D gene (6 bases). Trimming took 3 bases from V and 2 from J, leaving 14 bases between them. The germline gives CDR1 SGHTA, CDR2 FQGTGA. The length of the CDR3 is 15 residues. The CDR3 nucleotides read TGTGCCAGCAGCTTTGGACCCCCGGGGGCCTACGAGCAGTACTTC. Protein: CASSFGPPGAYEQYF.

The chain combines TRBV7-9 with TRBJ1-5; a possible D gene is TRBD1 (5 bases). Germline values: CDR1 SEHNR, CDR2 FQNEAQ (reference sequence). The V end was cut by 5 bases, the J end by 2 bases, with 19 bases between. The CDR3 is 17 amino acids. The chain's CDR3 is CASSPSGGVGGNQPQHF. The DNA for the CDR3 is TGTGCCAGCAGCCCCTCGGGGGGGGTGGGGGGCAATCAGCCCCAGCATTTT.

Concerning this clone: The same CDR3 can be traced to other DNA sequences in this sample. V gene TRBV7-9 combines with J gene TRBJ2-1, with D uncertain. Germline-derived CDR1 and CDR2 are SEHNR and FQNEAQ (reference sequence). This CDR3 has 13 residues. V shed 1 base and J shed 4 bases, with 5 bases lying between them. The CDR3, as DNA: TGTGCCAGCAGCTTAGGCCAGTACAATGAGCAGTTCTTC. Its protein is CASSLGQYNEQFF.

The chain joins TRBV28 to TRBJ2-7, with 10 bases fitting TRBD1. V lost 3 bases and J lost 4; bases outside the gene matches: 9. CDR3 length: 16 amino acids. Germline CDR1 MDHEN, CDR2 SYDVKM. CDR3 amino acids: CASSLRPTGGLYEQYF. In DNA, the CDR3 is TGTGCCAGCAGTTTGAGACCGACAGGGGGCCTGTACGAGCAGTACTTC. The entire variable domain, with the rest obtained from reference TRBV28 and TRBJ2-7, is as follows: DVKVTQSSRYLVKRTGEKVFLECVQDMDHENMFWYRQDPGLGLRLIYFSYDVKMKEKGDIPEGYSVSREKKERFSLILESASTNQTSMYLCASSLRPTGGLYEQYFGPGTRLTVT.

V and J are TRBV4-1 and TRBJ1-2; D might be TRBD1 (6 bases). V shed 4 bases and J shed 7 bases, with 16 bases lying between them. This CDR3 spans 14 amino acids. Per germline, CDR1 MGHRA and CDR2 YSYEKL. The CDR3 sequence is CASSRSTGLGGYTF. In DNA form, the CDR3 reads TGCGCCAGCAGCCGCTCGACAGGCCTGGGTGGCTACACCTTC.

This chain joins TRBV19 and TRBJ2-2, with 13 positions matching TRBD2. This CDR3 is 17 amino acids long. Per germline, CDR1 LNHDA and CDR2 SQIVND (reference sequence). Trimming removed 5 bases from V and 5 bases from J; junction bases left unmatched: 8. The CDR3 here is CASSAWTSGSLTGELFF. The CDR3 nucleotides read TGTGCCAGTAGTGCTTGGACTAGCGGGAGTTTGACCGGGGAGCTGTTTTTT.

The chain has TRBV28 and TRBJ2-1; TRBD1 agrees at 7 bases. Per germline, CDR1 MDHEN and CDR2 SYDVKM. This CDR3 spans 13 amino acids. After removal of 7 bases from V and 6 bases from J, the junction contained 6 bases not matched to a gene. CDR3 protein: CASKQPGGNEQFF. CDR3 nucleotide sequence: TGTGCCAGCAAACAACCAGGGGGCAATGAGCAGTTCTTC.

This clone was observed a few times. V usage is TRBV27 and J usage is TRBJ2-6; D is possibly TRBD1 (6 bases). Germline loops: CDR1 MNHEY, CDR2 SMNVEV (reference sequence). V lost 5 bases to trimming and J lost 4 bases, with 15 bases between them. The CDR3 covers 16 residues. The CDR3 sequence: CASSAIQGAGANVLTF. The CDR3, as DNA: TGTGCCAGCAGTGCGATACAGGGCGCAGGGGCCAACGTCCTGACTTTC.

The rearrangement links TRBV27 to TRBJ2-7; 8 nucleotides line up with TRBD1. CDR1 and CDR2 (germline): MNHEY, SMNVEV (reference sequence). The junction had 6 bases not matched to a gene; V was cut back by 4 bases and J by 4 bases. This CDR3 comprises 14 residues. In nucleotides, the CDR3 is TGTGCCAGCAGTTCGCAGAGGACAGGGTACGAGCAGTACTTC. Translating gives CASSSQRTGYEQYF.

In nucleotides, the CDR3 is TGTGCCAGCAGCAGGGACTCTTACTACGAGCAGTACTTC. Amino acid sequence: CASSRDSYYEQYF. The V and J genes are TRBV7-9 and TRBJ2-7; weak D call: TRBD2 (6 bases). Germline assignment: CDR1 SEHNR and CDR2 FQNEAQ (reference sequence). CDR3 length: 13 amino acids. V lost 5 bases and J 3 bases, leaving 11 bases between the germline ends.

The chain recombines TRBV4-1 with TRBJ2-7; 11 nucleotides align to TRBD2. The CDR3 sequence is 16 residues long. Germline lookup yields CDR1 MGHRA and CDR2 YSYEKL. With 3 bases clipped from V and 3 bases from J, the junction kept 7 bases outside the gene matches. The CDR3 nucleotides read TGCGCCAGCAGCCACCAACTAGCGGGAGTAGGCTACGAGCAGTACTTC. Amino acid sequence: CASSHQLAGVGYEQYF.

This clone was observed a single time. The genes are TRBV27 and TRBJ2-6; TRBD1 matches 8 bases. Germline CDR1 is MNHEY and CDR2 is SMNVEV (reference sequence). J gave up 0 bases and V 2 bases, and 3 bases lay outside the gene matches. The CDR3 contains 17 residues. CDR3 DNA: TGTGCCAGCAGTTTACACAGGGGGACCTCTGGGGCCAACGTCCTGACTTTC. It yields the protein CASSLHRGTSGANVLTF.

The CDR3 loop is CASSFQDTRYEQYF. In DNA, the CDR3 is TGTGCCAGCAGTTTCCAGGACACCCGCTACGAGCAGTACTTC. The gene calls are TRBV27 and TRBJ2-7; TRBD1 is a possible D gene (5 bases). The germline gives CDR1 MNHEY, CDR2 SMNVEV (reference sequence). The CDR3 runs to 14 residues. V was clipped by 3 bases and J by 3 bases, with 12 bases between them.